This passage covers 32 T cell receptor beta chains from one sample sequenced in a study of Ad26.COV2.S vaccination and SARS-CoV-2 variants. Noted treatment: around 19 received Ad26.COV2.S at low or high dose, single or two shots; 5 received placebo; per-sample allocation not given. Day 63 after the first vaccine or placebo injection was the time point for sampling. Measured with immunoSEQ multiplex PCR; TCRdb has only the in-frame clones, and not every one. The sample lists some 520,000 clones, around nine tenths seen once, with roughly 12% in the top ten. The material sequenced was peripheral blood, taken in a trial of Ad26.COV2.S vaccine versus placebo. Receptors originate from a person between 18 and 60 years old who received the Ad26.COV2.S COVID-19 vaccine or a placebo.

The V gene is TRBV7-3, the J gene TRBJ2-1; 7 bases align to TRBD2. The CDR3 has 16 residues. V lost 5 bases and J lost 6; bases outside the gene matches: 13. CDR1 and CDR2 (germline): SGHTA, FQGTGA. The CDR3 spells CASSPRGRGGPNEQFF. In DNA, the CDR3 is TGTGCCAGCAGCCCTCGCGGGAGAGGCGGGCCCAATGAGCAGTTCTTC.

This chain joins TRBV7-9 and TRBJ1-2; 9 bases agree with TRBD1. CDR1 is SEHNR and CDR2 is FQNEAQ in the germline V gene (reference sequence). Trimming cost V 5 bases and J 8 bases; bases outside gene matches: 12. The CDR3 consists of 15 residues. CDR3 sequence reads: CASSPDGQGMLGYTF. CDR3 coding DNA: TGTGCCAGCAGCCCCGATGGACAGGGGATGTTGGGCTACACCTTC.

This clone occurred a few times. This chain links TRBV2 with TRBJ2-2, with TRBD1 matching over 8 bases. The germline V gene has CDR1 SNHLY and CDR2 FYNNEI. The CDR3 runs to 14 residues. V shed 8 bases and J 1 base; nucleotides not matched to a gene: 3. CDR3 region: CASGTGGNTGELFF. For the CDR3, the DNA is TGTGCCAGCGGAACAGGGGGGAACACCGGGGAGCTGTTTTTT. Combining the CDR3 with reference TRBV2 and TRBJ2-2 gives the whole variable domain EPEVTQTPSHQVTQMGQEVILRCVPISNHLYFYWYRQILGQKVEFLVSFYNNEISEKSEIFDDQFSVERPDGSNFTLKIRSTKLEDSAMYFCASGTGGNTGELFFGEGSRLTVL.

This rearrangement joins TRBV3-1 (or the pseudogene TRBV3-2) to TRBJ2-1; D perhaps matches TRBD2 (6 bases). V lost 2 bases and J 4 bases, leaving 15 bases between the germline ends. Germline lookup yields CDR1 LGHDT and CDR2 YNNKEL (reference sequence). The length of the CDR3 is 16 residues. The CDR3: CASSQNGAGKYNEQFF. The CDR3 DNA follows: TGTGCCAGCAGCCAAAATGGGGCGGGGAAGTACAATGAGCAGTTCTTC.

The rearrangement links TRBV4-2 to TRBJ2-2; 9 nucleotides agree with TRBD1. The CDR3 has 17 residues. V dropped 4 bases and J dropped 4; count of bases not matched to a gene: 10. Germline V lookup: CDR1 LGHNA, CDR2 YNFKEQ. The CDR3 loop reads CASSPGQGTPFTGELFF. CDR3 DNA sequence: TGTGCCAGCAGCCCTGGACAGGGGACACCATTCACCGGGGAGCTGTTTTTT.

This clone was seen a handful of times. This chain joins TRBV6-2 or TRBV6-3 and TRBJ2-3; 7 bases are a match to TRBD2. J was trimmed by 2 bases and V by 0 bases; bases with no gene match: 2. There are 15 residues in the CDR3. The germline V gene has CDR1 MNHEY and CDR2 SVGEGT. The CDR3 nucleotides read TGTGCCAGCAGTTACTCCGGGGGGTCCACAGATACGCAGTATTTT. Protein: CASSYSGGSTDTQYF.

This chain's CDR3 is CASSIFLSSGNTIYF. In DNA, the CDR3 is TGTGCCAGTAGTATCTTCCTGAGCTCTGGAAACACCATATATTTT. V gene TRBV19 combines with J gene TRBJ1-3; D unclear. This CDR3 has 15 amino acids. Germline V CDR1 and CDR2: LNHDA, SQIVND (reference sequence). V lost 3 bases and J 0 bases, leaving 9 bases between the germline ends.

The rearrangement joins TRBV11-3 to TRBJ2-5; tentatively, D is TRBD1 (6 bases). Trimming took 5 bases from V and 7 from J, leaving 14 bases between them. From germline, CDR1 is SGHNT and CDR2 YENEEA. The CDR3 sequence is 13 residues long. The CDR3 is CASSIQGSGTQYF. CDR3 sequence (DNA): TGTGCCAGCAGCATACAGGGTTCCGGGACCCAGTACTTC.

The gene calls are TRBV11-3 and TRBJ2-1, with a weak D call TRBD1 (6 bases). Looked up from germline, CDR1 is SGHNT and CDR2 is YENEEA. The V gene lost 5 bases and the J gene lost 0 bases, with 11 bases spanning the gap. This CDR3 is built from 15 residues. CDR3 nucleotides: TGTGCCAGCAGCCAGGGGCTCCGCTCCTACAATGAGCAGTTCTTC. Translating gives CASSQGLRSYNEQFF.

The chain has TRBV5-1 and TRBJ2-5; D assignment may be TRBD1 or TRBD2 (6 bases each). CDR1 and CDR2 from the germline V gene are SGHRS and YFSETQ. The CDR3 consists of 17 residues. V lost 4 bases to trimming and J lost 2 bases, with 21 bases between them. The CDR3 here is CASSGGFLGGFQETQYF. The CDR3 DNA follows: TGCGCCAGCAGCGGCGGGTTCCTCGGGGGCTTTCAAGAGACCCAGTACTTC. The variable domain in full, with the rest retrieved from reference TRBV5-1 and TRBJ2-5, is KAGVTQTPRYLIKTRGQQVTLSCSPISGHRSVSWYQQTPGQGLQFLFEYFSETQRNKGNFPGRFSGRQFSNSRSEMNVSTLELGDSALYLCASSGGFLGGFQETQYFGPGTRLLVL.

The CDR3 nucleotides read TGTGCCAGCAGCTTAAACGGGAGGGCCCGGGAGACCCAGTACTTC. Translated, it gives CASSLNGRARETQYF. The chain recombines TRBV7-3 with TRBJ2-5, with 8 bases matching TRBD2. Germline V lookup: CDR1 SGHTA, CDR2 FQGTGA. The CDR3 totals 15 residues. V lost 1 base and J lost 5; bases outside the gene matches: 6.

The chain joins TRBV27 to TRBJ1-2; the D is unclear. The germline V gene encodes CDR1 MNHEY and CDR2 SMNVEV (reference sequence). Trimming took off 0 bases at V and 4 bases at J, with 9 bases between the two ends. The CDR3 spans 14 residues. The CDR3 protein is CASSLSPGSYGYTF. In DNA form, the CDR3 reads TGTGCCAGCAGTTTATCGCCGGGGTCCTATGGCTACACCTTC.

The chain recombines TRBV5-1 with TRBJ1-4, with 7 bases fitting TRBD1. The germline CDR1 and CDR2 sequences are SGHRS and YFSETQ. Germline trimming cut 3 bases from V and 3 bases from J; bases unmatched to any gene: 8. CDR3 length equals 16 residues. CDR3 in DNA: TGCGCCAGCAGCTCCAGTACAGGGGTGTCTAATGAAAAACTGTTTTTT. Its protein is CASSSSTGVSNEKLFF.

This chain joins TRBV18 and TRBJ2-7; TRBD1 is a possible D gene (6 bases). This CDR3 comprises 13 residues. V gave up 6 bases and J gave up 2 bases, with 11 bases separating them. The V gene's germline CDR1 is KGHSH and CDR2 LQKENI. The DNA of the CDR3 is TGTGCCAGCTCGAAGGGGGACACCTACGAGCAGTACTTC. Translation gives CASSKGDTYEQYF.

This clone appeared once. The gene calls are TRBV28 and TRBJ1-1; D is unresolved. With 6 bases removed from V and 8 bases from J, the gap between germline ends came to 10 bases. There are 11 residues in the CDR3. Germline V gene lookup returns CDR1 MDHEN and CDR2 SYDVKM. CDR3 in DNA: TGTGCCAGCAGATTAACAGCGGAAGCTTTCTTT. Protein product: CASRLTAEAFF.

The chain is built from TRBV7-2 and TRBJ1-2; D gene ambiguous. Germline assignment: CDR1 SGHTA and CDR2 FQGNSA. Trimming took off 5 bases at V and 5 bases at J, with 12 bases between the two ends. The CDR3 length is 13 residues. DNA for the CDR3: TGTGCCAGCAGCCGCGTCCAGAGTTATGGCTACACCTTC. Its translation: CASSRVQSYGYTF.

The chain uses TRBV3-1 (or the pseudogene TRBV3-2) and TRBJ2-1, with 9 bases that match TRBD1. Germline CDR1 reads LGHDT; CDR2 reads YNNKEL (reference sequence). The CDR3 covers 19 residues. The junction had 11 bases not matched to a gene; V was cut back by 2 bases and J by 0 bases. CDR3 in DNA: TGTGCCAGCAGCCAAACCGTGGACAGGGGTGTTAGCTCCTACAATGAGCAGTTCTTC. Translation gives CASSQTVDRGVSSYNEQFF.

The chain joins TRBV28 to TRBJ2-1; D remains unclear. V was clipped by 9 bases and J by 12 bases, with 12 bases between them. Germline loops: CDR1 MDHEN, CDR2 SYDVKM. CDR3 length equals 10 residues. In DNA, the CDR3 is TGTGCCAGTGGGGTAAGAGGGCAGTTCTTC. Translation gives CASGVRGQFF.

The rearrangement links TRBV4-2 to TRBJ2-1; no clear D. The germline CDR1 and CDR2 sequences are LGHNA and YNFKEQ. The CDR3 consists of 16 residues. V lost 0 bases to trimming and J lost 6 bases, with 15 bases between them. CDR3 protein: CASSQDPGGVFNEQFF. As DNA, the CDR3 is TGTGCCAGCAGCCAAGATCCGGGTGGGGTTTTCAATGAGCAGTTCTTC.

CDR3 nucleotides: TGTGCCACCAGCAGAGATCGTAGCTTCTCCACAGATACGCAGTATTTT. Its protein product is CATSRDRSFSTDTQYF. The V and J genes are TRBV15 and TRBJ2-3; D is ambiguous. The CDR3 totals 16 residues. CDR1 is LNHNV and CDR2 is YYDKDF in the germline V gene (reference sequence). V lost 0 bases and J 2 bases, leaving 12 bases between the germline ends.

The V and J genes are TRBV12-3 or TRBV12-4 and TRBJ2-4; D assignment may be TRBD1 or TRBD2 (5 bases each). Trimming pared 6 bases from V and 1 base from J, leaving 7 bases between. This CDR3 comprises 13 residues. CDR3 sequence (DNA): TGTGCCAGCAGCTGGGGGGCCAAAAACATTCAGTACTTC. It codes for CASSWGAKNIQYF.

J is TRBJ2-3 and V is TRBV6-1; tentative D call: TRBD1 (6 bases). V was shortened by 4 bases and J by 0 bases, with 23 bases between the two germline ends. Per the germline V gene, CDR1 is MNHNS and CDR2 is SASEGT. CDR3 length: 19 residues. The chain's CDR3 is CASSGNLRTDPSSTDTQYF. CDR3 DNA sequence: TGTGCCAGCAGTGGGAACCTAAGGACAGATCCCTCTAGCACAGATACGCAGTATTTT.

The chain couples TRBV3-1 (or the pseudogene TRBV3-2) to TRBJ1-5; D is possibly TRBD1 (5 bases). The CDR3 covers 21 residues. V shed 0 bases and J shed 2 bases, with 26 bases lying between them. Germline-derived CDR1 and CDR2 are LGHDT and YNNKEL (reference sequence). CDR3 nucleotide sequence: TGTGCCAGCAGCCAAGAGCCCCTTGTGGGGGAACCAGGTGCGGGCAATCAGCCCCAGCATTTT. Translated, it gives CASSQEPLVGEPGAGNQPQHF.

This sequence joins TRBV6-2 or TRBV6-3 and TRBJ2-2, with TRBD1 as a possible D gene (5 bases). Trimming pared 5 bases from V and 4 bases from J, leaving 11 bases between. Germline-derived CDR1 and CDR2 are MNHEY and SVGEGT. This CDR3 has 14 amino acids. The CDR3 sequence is CASSLDTITGELFF. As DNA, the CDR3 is TGTGCCAGCAGTCTGGACACTATCACCGGGGAGCTGTTTTTT.

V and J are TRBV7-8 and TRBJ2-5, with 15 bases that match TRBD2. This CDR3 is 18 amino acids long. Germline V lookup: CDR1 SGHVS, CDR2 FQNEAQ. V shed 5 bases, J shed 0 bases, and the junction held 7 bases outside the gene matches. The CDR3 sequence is CASSLGTSGRTYQETQYF. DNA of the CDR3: TGTGCCAGCAGCCTGGGGACTAGCGGGAGGACATACCAAGAGACCCAGTACTTC.

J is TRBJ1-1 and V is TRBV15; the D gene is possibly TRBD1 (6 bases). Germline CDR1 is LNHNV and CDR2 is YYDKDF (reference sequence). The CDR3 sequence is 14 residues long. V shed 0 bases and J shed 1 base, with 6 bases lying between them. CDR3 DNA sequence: TGTGCCACCAGCAGAGAAGGGGGGAACACTGAAGCTTTCTTT. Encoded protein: CATSREGGNTEAFF.

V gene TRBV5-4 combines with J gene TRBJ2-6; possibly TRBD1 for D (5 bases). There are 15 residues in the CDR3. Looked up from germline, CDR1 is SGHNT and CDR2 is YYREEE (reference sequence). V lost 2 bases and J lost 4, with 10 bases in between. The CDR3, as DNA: TGTGCCAGCAGCTTCGAGTACAGGGGGGCCAACGTCCTGACTTTC. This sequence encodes CASSFEYRGANVLTF.

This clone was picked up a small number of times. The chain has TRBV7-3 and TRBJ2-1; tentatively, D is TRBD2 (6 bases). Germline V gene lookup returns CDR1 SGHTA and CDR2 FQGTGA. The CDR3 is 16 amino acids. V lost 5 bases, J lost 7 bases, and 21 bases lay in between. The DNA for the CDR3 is TGTGCCAGCAGCCAACCTGGGGGACTGGGACCAAATGAGCAGTTCTTC. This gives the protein CASSQPGGLGPNEQFF.

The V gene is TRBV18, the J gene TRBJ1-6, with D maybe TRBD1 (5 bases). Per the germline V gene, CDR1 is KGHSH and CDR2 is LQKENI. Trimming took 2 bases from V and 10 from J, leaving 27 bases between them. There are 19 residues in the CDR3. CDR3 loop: CASSPGARLRPGRNSPLHF. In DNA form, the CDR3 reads TGTGCCAGCTCACCAGGAGCCAGACTCAGGCCAGGGAGGAACTCACCCCTCCACTTT.

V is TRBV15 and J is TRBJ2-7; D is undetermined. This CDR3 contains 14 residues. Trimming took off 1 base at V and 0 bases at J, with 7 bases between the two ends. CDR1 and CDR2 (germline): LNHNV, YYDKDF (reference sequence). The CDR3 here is CATSRAWGSYEQYF. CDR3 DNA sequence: TGTGCCACCAGCAGAGCTTGGGGCTCCTACGAGCAGTACTTC.

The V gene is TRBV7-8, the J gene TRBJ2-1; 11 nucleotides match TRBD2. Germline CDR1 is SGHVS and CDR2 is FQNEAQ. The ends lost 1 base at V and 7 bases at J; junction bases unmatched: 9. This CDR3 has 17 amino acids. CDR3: CASSLGPTSGRGNEQFF. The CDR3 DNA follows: TGTGCCAGCAGCTTAGGCCCTACTAGCGGGAGAGGGAATGAGCAGTTCTTC.

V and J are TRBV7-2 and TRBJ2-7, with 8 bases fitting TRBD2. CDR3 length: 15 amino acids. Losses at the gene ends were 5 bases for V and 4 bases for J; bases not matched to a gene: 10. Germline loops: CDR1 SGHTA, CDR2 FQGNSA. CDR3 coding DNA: TGTGCCAGCAGCGCCCCGGGGGGGGGACCTTACGAGCAGTACTTC. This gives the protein CASSAPGGGPYEQYF.